This T cell receptor (beta chain) was sequenced for a study of blood T cell repertoires in COVID-19. Background on the study: PBMCs, B-cell-depleted T cells, or T cells were the source of the cDNA or gDNA that made up the material.

Seattle patient enrollment occurred during active infection, with longitudinal follow-up thereafter. Some clones are missing from TCRdb's copy, which holds only in-frame ones; the method was immunoSEQ multiplex PCR. The sample consists of some 200,000 clones, more than 70% of them appearing once. The V end was cut by 3 bases, the J end by 2 bases, with 11 bases between. Germline V gene sequence: CDR1 MDHEN, CDR2 SYDVKM. This CDR3 has 15 residues. The clonotype originates from a man aged 45-60 years with COVID-19, enrolled during active disease. The chain employs TRBV28 and TRBJ2-1; TRBD2 is a possible D gene (5 bases). Sequencing was performed on peripheral blood. The CDR3 DNA reads TGTGCCAGCAGTTTTCGATCGGGAACCTACAATGAGCAGTTCTTC. It is translated as CASSFRSGTYNEQFF.